The 14 T cell receptor beta chains below were found in one sample sequenced in a study of T cells after yellow fever vaccination. TCRdb re-derived calls from the 5' RACE reads in MiXCR, one entry per CDR3 protein. Of 150,000 to 200,000 distinct CDR3 sequences listed, around 10% are singletons. Sequenced here: CD8+ T cells sorted from PBMCs, sampled 15 days after the yellow fever booster vaccination. These receptors came from a man between 18 and 29 years old who received the YFV17D yellow fever vaccine.

The chain uses TRBV6-1 and TRBJ2-3; TRBD2 matches 8 bases. Germline V gene data show CDR1 as MNHNS and CDR2 as SASEGT. After removal of 5 bases from V and 0 bases from J, the junction contained 7 bases not matched to a gene. CDR3 length equals 16 residues. The CDR3 here is CASSLAGPTSTDTQYF. As DNA, the CDR3 is TGTGCCAGCAGTTTAGCGGGGCCGACTAGCACAGATACGCAGTATTTT.

The rearrangement links TRBV6-2 or TRBV6-3 to TRBJ2-3; possible D gene TRBD2, 6 bases. With 6 bases removed from V and 1 base from J, the gap between germline ends came to 8 bases. CDR1 is MNHEY, CDR2 SVGEGT, per germline. The CDR3 length is 13 residues. The CDR3 DNA reads TGTGCCAGCAGCGGGGGACGCACAGATACGCAGTATTTT. Translating it yields CASSGGRTDTQYF.

V and J are TRBV7-8 and TRBJ2-3; no definite D call. The CDR3 spans 14 residues. V dropped 4 bases and J dropped 0 bases, with 8 bases sitting between them. Germline loops: CDR1 SGHVS, CDR2 FQNEAQ. The CDR3 DNA reads as TGTGCCAGCAGCTCAGGACCTAGCACAGATACGCAGTATTTT. Its translation: CASSSGPSTDTQYF. The full variable domain, completed using reference TRBV7-8 and TRBJ2-3, is GAGVSQSPRYKVAKRGQDVALRCDPISGHVSLFWYQQALGQGPEFLTYFQNEAQLDKSGLPSDRFFAERPEGSVSTLKIQRTQQEDSAVYLCASSSGPSTDTQYFGPGTRLTVL.

The V gene is TRBV6-2 or TRBV6-3, the J gene TRBJ2-4; D call uncertain. This CDR3 contains 11 residues. V gave up 7 bases and J gave up 8 bases, with 9 bases separating them. Looked up from germline, CDR1 is MNHEY and CDR2 is SVGEGT. CDR3 in amino acids: CASTHLDIQYF. The CDR3 nucleotides read TGTGCCAGCACTCATCTCGACATTCAGTACTTC.

J is TRBJ2-2 and V is TRBV12-3 or TRBV12-4; TRBD1 aligns across 8 bases. The CDR3 is made up of 20 amino acids. Germline trimming cut 1 base from V and 0 bases from J; bases unmatched to any gene: 13. CDR3 region: CASSLVGQEYYNANTGELFF. Written as DNA, the CDR3 is TGTGCCAGCAGTTTAGTGGGACAGGAATACTATAACGCGAACACCGGGGAGCTGTTTTTT.

This clonotype was observed a handful of times. The genes are TRBV12-3 or TRBV12-4 and TRBJ2-7, with a possible D match to TRBD2 (6 bases). The CDR3 extends over 15 amino acids. The germline V and J ends were trimmed by 6 bases and 2 bases, with 17 bases remaining between them. CDR3 nucleotide sequence: TGTGCCAGCAGCCCCTGGGGGGTCCTCCCCTACGAGCAGTACTTC. Translation: CASSPWGVLPYEQYF.

The chain is built from TRBV6-6 and TRBJ2-3; D call uncertain. CDR3 length equals 15 residues. Deletions cut 0 bases from V and 6 bases from J, with 13 bases between. From germline, CDR1 is MNHNY and CDR2 SVGAGI (reference sequence). The CDR3 coding sequence is TGTGCCAGCAGTTACTCAGACTGGGTTCGGGATACGCAGTATTTT. The encoded protein is CASSYSDWVRDTQYF.

This clonotype was seen more than once but under ten times. The chain uses TRBV4-1 and TRBJ1-2; TRBD1 matches 8 bases. V trimming: 0 bases; J trimming: 8 bases; junction bases outside the gene matches: 11. Germline V CDR1 and CDR2: MGHRA, YSYEKL. The CDR3 contains 16 residues. In DNA, the CDR3 is TGCGCCAGCAGCCAAGATCTGGCAGGACAGGGAAAAGGCTACACCTTC. Translation gives CASSQDLAGQGKGYTF.

This clonotype was recorded many times. CDR3 in amino acids: CSAREGEVSGYTF. Written as DNA, the CDR3 is TGCAGTGCTAGAGAAGGGGAGGTTTCTGGCTACACCTTC. The rearrangement links TRBV20-1 to TRBJ1-2; a weak D match, TRBD1 (5 bases). The CDR3 extends over 13 amino acids. With 0 bases removed from V and 7 bases from J, the gap between germline ends came to 12 bases. Germline loops: CDR1 DFQATT, CDR2 SNEGSKA (reference sequence).

The chain combines TRBV7-9 with TRBJ2-1, with a weak D call TRBD2 (5 bases). The CDR3 has 13 amino acids. Germline V gene data show CDR1 as SEHNR and CDR2 as FQNEAQ (reference sequence). The V end was cut by 1 base, the J end by 6 bases, with 7 bases between. CDR3: CASSLVGVNEQFF. In nucleotides, the CDR3 is TGTGCCAGCAGCTTAGTCGGGGTCAATGAGCAGTTCTTC. Drawing the rest from reference TRBV7-9 and TRBJ2-1, the complete variable domain is DTGVSQNPRHKITKRGQNVTFRCDPISEHNRLYWYRQTLGQGPEFLTYFQNEAQLEKSRLLSDRFSAERPKGSFSTLEIQRTEQGDSAMYLCASSLVGVNEQFFGPGTRLTVL.

This clonotype was picked up a small number of times. The chain recombines TRBV5-1 with TRBJ2-7, with 11 bases aligning to TRBD1. From germline, CDR1 is SGHRS and CDR2 YFSETQ. CDR3 size: 14 residues. Losses at the gene ends were 4 bases for V and 4 bases for J; bases not matched to a gene: 4. In DNA form, the CDR3 reads TGCGCCAGCAGCCGGACAGGGGGCTATTACGAGCAGTACTTC. Translating it yields CASSRTGGYYEQYF.

The chain joins TRBV7-6 to TRBJ2-1; D uncertain. Germline assignment: CDR1 SGHVS and CDR2 FNYEAQ. Trimming pared 5 bases from V and 0 bases from J, leaving 11 bases between. CDR3 size: 15 residues. The chain's CDR3 is CASSRARSSYNEQFF. CDR3 DNA sequence: TGTGCCAGCAGCCGAGCGAGGAGCTCCTACAATGAGCAGTTCTTC.

This clonotype was found many times. V is TRBV4-2 and J is TRBJ1-2; 8 nucleotides align to TRBD1. The V and J ends lost 3 bases and 1 base, in that order; junction bases with no gene match: 7. The length of the CDR3 is 16 residues. Per germline, CDR1 LGHNA and CDR2 YNFKEQ. The DNA for the CDR3 is TGTGCCAGCAGCCAGGTCGGGACAGGCGATAACTATGGCTACACCTTC. Translating gives CASSQVGTGDNYGYTF.

This chain joins TRBV5-1 and TRBJ1-3; D not certain. The CDR3 is 13 residues long. V lost 2 bases and J 4 bases, leaving 7 bases between the germline ends. Per the germline V gene, CDR1 is SGHRS and CDR2 is YFSETQ. CDR3 nucleotides: TGCGCCAGCAGCTTATCAGAAGGAAACACCATATATTTT. Residues: CASSLSEGNTIYF.